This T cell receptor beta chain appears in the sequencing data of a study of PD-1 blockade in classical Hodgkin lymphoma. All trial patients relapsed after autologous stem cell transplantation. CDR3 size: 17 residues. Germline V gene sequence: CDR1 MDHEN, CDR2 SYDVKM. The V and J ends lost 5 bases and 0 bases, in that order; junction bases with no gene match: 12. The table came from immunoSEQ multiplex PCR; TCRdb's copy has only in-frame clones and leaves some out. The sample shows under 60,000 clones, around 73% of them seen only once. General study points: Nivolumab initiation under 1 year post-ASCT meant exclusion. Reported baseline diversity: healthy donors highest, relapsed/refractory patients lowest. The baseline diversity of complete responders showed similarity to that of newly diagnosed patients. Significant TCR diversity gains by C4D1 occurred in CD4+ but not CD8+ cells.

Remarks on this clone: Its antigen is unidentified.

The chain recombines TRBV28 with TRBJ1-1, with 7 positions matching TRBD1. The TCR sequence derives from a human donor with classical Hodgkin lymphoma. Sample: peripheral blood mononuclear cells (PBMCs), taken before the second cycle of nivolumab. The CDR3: CASSPGLGGNMNTEAFF. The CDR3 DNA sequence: TGTGCCAGCAGTCCCGGTTTAGGGGGCAACATGAACACTGAAGCTTTCTTT.